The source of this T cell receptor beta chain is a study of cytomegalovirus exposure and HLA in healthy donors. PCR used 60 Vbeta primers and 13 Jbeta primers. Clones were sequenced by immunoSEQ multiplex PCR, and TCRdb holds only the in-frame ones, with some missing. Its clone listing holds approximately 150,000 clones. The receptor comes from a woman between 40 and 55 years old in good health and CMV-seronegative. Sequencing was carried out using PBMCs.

For the CDR3, the DNA is TGTGCCAGCAGCCTTAGCGGGGCCGCCCAAGAGACCCAGTACTTC. Translated, it gives CASSLSGAAQETQYF. The chain links TRBV14 to TRBJ2-5; 8 bases match TRBD2. With 4 bases clipped from V and 1 base from J, the junction kept 5 bases outside the gene matches. The CDR3 length is 15 residues. Germline V gene data show CDR1 as SGHDN and CDR2 as FVKESK.